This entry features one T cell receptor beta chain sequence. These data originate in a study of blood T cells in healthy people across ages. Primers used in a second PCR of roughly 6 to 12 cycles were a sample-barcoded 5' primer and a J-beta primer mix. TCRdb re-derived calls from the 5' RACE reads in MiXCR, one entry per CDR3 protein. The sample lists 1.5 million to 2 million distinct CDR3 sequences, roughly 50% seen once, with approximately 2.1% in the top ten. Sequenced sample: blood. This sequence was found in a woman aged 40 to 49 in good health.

CDR3 sequence: CAISAGQGKNIQYF. CDR3 nucleotide sequence: TGTGCCATCAGTGCGGGACAGGGGAAAAACATTCAGTACTTC. The gene calls are TRBV10-3 and TRBJ2-7; 10 nucleotides align to TRBD1. The J call may be in error: the DNA end matches TRBJ2-4 better. CDR1 is ENHRY, CDR2 SYGVKD, per germline. This CDR3 is 14 amino acids long.